One TCR beta chain is described in this entry. Its antigen is undetermined. A single base separates this from a much larger clone, so it may be a read error. Regarding time point: newly diagnosed GD, antithyroid drugs for less than 3 months. PBMC-extracted RNA yielded the TCR library. Patients with Graves' disease were diagnosed by American Thyroid Association guidelines. This CDR3 spans 12 amino acids. Germline V gene lookup returns CDR1 GTSNPN and CDR2 SVGIG (reference sequence). V lost 5 bases and J 7 bases, leaving 15 bases between the germline ends. The authors built TCR beta libraries using iRepertoire HTBI primers and Arm-PCR of CDR3 regions. From the multiplex PCR reads, TCRdb called clonotypes with MiXCR, one entry per CDR3 protein. The table has around 480,000 distinct CDR3 sequences, about 17% seen once. This entry belongs to a study of regulatory T cells in long-lasting Graves disease. General observations from the study: Reduced TCR diversity was observed in persistent Graves' patients versus newly diagnosed patients.

The sample also formed part of further work on T cells in Graves' hyperthyroidism and ophthalmopathy.

The specimen was peripheral blood mononuclear cells (PBMCs), collected at new diagnosis, from a patient treated with antithyroid drugs. V gene TRBV30 combines with J gene TRBJ2-7; D is possibly TRBD2 (5 bases). This TCR derives from a man aged 40-49 years with Graves disease. The CDR3 coding sequence is TGTGCCTGGGATACGGGGATTTCTGAGCAGTACTTC. Its protein is CAWDTGISEQYF.